Below, one TCR beta chain is given with its context. No antigen is known for it. Surgery without prior neoadjuvant therapy was the treatment of the selected pancreatic ductal adenocarcinoma patients. V was pared by 3 bases and J by 5 bases, with 10 bases between. CDR3 length: 14 amino acids. Germline V CDR1 and CDR2: SEHNR, FQNEAQ (reference sequence). The data were obtained in a study of T cells in pancreatic ductal adenocarcinoma. Study outcomes and limitations: Tumors hold more CD45RO+ effector T cells, which may bias toward lower diversity. Results skew toward the minority of patients with early-stage disease.

The repertoire was sequenced with immunoSEQ multiplex PCR; TCRdb's copy has only in-frame clones and lacks some. The data hold around 94,000 clones, with over 90% observed a single time. This chain uses TRBV7-9 with TRBJ2-2; D call uncertain. This clonotype originated in a human donor with pancreatic ductal adenocarcinoma. Sequencing was done on a sample of PBMCs. The CDR3 spells CASSFYDSTGELFF. The DNA of the CDR3 is TGTGCCAGCAGCTTTTACGACTCGACCGGGGAGCTGTTTTTT.